The rows below give T cell receptor beta chains drawn from one sample of a study of blood T cell repertoires in COVID-19. This table comes from immunoSEQ multiplex PCR, and its TCRdb copy is limited to in-frame clones, with some not included. The sample records approximately 200,000 clones, approximately 86% being singletons. The sample consisted of peripheral blood. The origin of the receptors is a man aged 25-45 years with acute or convalescent COVID-19. Each CDR3 is given with its conserved first and last residue. The D gene is left open where the match is weak. Not all rows give a size; the values are once, few, many and, for expanded clones, a class.

clone size	V gene	J gene	D gene	CDR3 DNA	CDR3 protein
once	TRBV28	TRBJ1-2	TRBD1	TGTGCCAGCAGTTCCCCCGGCAGGGGGAACTATGGCTACACCTTC	CASSSPGRGNYGYTF
NA	TRBV4-1	TRBJ1-1	NA	TGCGCCAGCAGCTACGGAGGGGAAGTGACTGAAGCTTTCTTT	CASSYGGEVTEAFF
NA	TRBV18	TRBJ1-4	NA	TGTGCCAGCGCCCCCGGGATAGGTCCCGGGGAAAAACTGTTTTTT	CASAPGIGPGEKLFF
NA	TRBV10-1	TRBJ1-1	NA	TGCGCCAGCTCCTATTCGCGGGCCACTGAAGCTTTCTTT	CASSYSRATEAFF
NA	TRBV19	TRBJ2-7	NA	TGTGCCAGTAGTATTTATCGTGACAGTTCCTACGAGCAGTACTTC	CASSIYRDSSYEQYF
NA	TRBV28	TRBJ1-5	TRBD1	TGTGCCAGCACCTTCCCCTGGGACAGGGCAGGGAGGAGGAATCAGCCCCAGCATTTT	CASTFPWDRAGRRNQPQHF
NA	TRBV5-1	TRBJ2-3	TRBD2	TGCGCCAGCAGCTCCTCACTAGCGGGGGGACCAACTAGCACAGATACGCAGTATTTT	CASSSSLAGGPTSTDTQYF
NA	TRBV2	TRBJ1-5	TRBD1	TGTGCCAGCAGTGAATGGACAGGTAATCAGCCCCAGCATTTT	CASSEWTGNQPQHF
NA	TRBV25-1	TRBJ1-6	TRBD1	TGTGCCAGCAGTGAGCCCCTCGGGACAGGGAATTCACCCCTCCACTTT	CASSEPLGTGNSPLHF
NA	TRBV28	TRBJ1-2	NA	TGTGCCAGCAGCTTTATCAACTATGGCTACACCTTC	CASSFINYGYTF
once	TRBV5-1	TRBJ2-5	NA	TGCGCCAGCACCAGGGGTTCGGAGACCCAGTACTTC	CASTRGSETQYF
NA	TRBV9	TRBJ1-4	NA	TGTGCCAGCAGCCCAGGGGTCTTCTGGGCAACTAATGAAAAACTGTTTTTT	CASSPGVFWATNEKLFF
NA	TRBV6-5	TRBJ1-2	NA	TGTGCCAGCAGTTACTTAACGTCGGGGTATGGCTATGGCTACACCTTC	CASSYLTSGYGYGYTF
NA	TRBV25-1	TRBJ1-5	TRBD1	TGTGCCAGCAGTGAAACGGGACAGTCCAATCAGCCCCAGCATTTT	CASSETGQSNQPQHF
NA	TRBV7-9	TRBJ1-1	NA	TGTGCCAGCAGCCCTCACCCCGACAGGCCCACTGAAGCTTTCTTT	CASSPHPDRPTEAFF
NA	TRBV27	TRBJ2-7	NA	TGTGCCAGCAGTTTGAAACAGGGAGATGCCTACGAGCAGTACTTC	CASSLKQGDAYEQYF
NA	TRBV2	TRBJ1-2	NA	TGTGCCAGCAGTCCATACACCTCAGGGGCGGATGGCTACACCTTC	CASSPYTSGADGYTF
NA	TRBV15	TRBJ1-5	TRBD1	TGTGCCACCAGCAGGGGACAGGTTAGCAATCAGCCCCAGCATTTT	CATSRGQVSNQPQHF
NA	TRBV10-3	TRBJ2-6	TRBD1	TGTGCCATCCTACCGGGACAGGGGAAACCTGGGGCCAACGTCCTGACTTTC	CAILPGQGKPGANVLTF
NA	TRBV27	TRBJ2-5	TRBD2	TGTGCCAGTTCCCGGGGGGGGACCCAGTACTTC	CASSRGGTQYF
few	TRBV6-5	TRBJ1-2	NA	TGTGCCAGCAGTCCCACGGGGGGTGGCTACACCTTC	CASSPTGGGYTF
NA	TRBV19	TRBJ1-1	NA	TGTGCCAGTAGTATGGGAAGGGGCACTGAAGCTTTCTTT	CASSMGRGTEAFF
NA	TRBV5-4	TRBJ2-6	NA	TGTGCCGTCTCCCCCGGGGGAGGTGCTGGGGCCAACGTCCTGACTTTC	CAVSPGGGAGANVLTF
NA	TRBV28	TRBJ1-6	NA	TGTGCCAGCAGTACTTGGCGACAGCGACAAAATTCACCCCTCCACTTT	CASSTWRQRQNSPLHF
NA	TRBV24-1	TRBJ2-1	TRBD1	TGTGCCACCAGTGACCCAACAGGGGAAAGTAGGAATGAGCAGTTCTTC	CATSDPTGESRNEQFF
NA	TRBV24-1	TRBJ2-3	TRBD2	TGTGCCACCAGTGCGGGGGGAAGGGATACGCAGTATTTT	CATSAGGRDTQYF
NA	TRBV4-2	TRBJ2-5	NA	TGTGCCAGCAGCCAAGAGTGGAGGGCAGGGATGATCGAGACCCAGTACTTC	CASSQEWRAGMIETQYF
few	TRBV4-1	TRBJ1-2	NA	TGCGCCAGCAGCCAAGCAGGGATCTATGGCTACACCTTC	CASSQAGIYGYTF
NA	TRBV5-4	TRBJ1-2	NA	TGTGCCAGCCGTCGACCCGAGCGGTATGGCTACACCTTC	CASRRPERYGYTF